The present T cell receptor beta chain was sequenced within a study of CXCR3-negative and CXCR3-positive naive CD8 T cells. General study findings and limits: The study found more hydrophobic TRB CDR3s in CXCR3-positive naive cells than in CXCR3-negative naive cells.

As regards this clonotype: Its antigen remains unknown.

Those CD8+ T cells considered naive were CD45RO-CCR7+CD27+CD95-. All TRB cDNA libraries came from 5' RACE performed with UMI labels. One entry per CDR3 protein, without DNA, is what TCRdb gives after re-calling the 5' RACE reads. The table lists 140,000 to 150,000 distinct CDR3 sequences. The length of the CDR3 is 15 residues. Germline CDR1 SGDLS, CDR2 YYNGEE. The V gene is TRBV9, the J gene TRBJ2-3. Source material: naive CXCR3+ CD8+ T cells from blood. As to subset: CD45RO-CCR7+CD27+CD95- naive CD8+ T cells expressing CXCR3 (TNR3+). The sequence came from a human donor in good health. Some clones in this sample may be carry-over from other donors' samples. The CDR3 here is CASSGVPTNTDTQYF.